This is a list of T cell receptor beta chains from one sample in a study of shared clonotypes between healthy human individuals. TCRdb's table, derived via immunoSEQ multiplex PCR, lists solely in-frame clones and lacks some. The sample lists about 2 million clones, 85% to 95% occurring once. Sequenced input: naive CD4+ T cells sorted from blood. These receptors were obtained from a young man in good health. CDR3s include the opening cysteine and the closing phenylalanine or tryptophan. A D gene is named only where the DNA matches it firmly. Clone size, where shown, is once, few, many, or a class for clones that have expanded.

J gene	D gene	V gene	clone size	CDR3 protein	CDR3 DNA
TRBJ1-4	TRBD1	TRBV6-5	.	CASSYSTGRNEKLFF	TGTGCCAGCAGTTACTCGACAGGGAGGAATGAAAAACTGTTTTTT
TRBJ1-1	.	TRBV19	once	CASSIRRGMVNTEAFF	TGTGCCAGTAGTATACGCAGGGGTATGGTGAACACTGAAGCTTTCTTT
TRBJ2-7	TRBD2	TRBV5-6	.	CASSPLAGGPHEQYF	TGTGCCAGCAGCCCCCTGGCGGGAGGGCCCCACGAGCAGTACTTC
TRBJ1-1	.	TRBV5-4	.	CASSFGEMNTEAFF	TGTGCCAGCAGCTTCGGGGAGATGAACACTGAAGCTTTCTTT
TRBJ2-1	.	TRBV5-1	.	CASFPPGSYNEQFF	TGCGCCAGCTTCCCTCCCGGCTCCTACAATGAGCAGTTCTTC
TRBJ1-1	.	TRBV25-1	once	CASGRGGLNTEAFF	TGTGCCAGCGGGAGGGGAGGATTAAACACTGAAGCTTTCTTT
TRBJ2-1	.	TRBV7-9	.	CASSLGAPNGNEQFF	TGTGCCAGCAGCTTAGGGGCGCCTAATGGGAATGAGCAGTTCTTC
TRBJ1-1	.	TRBV6-1	.	CASSPLRAGGTEAFF	TGTGCCAGCAGTCCCCTCCGGGCCGGAGGCACTGAAGCTTTCTTT
TRBJ2-5	.	TRBV4-1	once	CASSQGGTAIGETQYF	TGCGCCAGCAGCCAAGGAGGGACGGCCATTGGGGAGACCCAGTACTTC
TRBJ2-7	.	TRBV27	many	CASSSAPYLESSDEQYF	TGTGCCAGCAGTTCAGCCCCCTACCTGGAAAGTAGCGACGAGCAGTACTTC
TRBJ2-5	.	TRBV5-1	.	CASSLEGNQETQYF	TGCGCCAGCAGCTTGGAGGGTAACCAAGAGACCCAGTACTTC
TRBJ2-1	.	TRBV15	.	CATSRNLVSNEQFF	TGTGCCACCAGCAGGAATCTAGTATCCAATGAGCAGTTCTTC
TRBJ1-4	.	TRBV30	.	CAWRRWQGATNEKLFF	TGTGCCTGGAGAAGATGGCAGGGTGCAACTAATGAAAAACTGTTTTTT
TRBJ1-5	.	TRBV19	.	CASTENSGSNQPQHF	TGTGCCAGCACCGAGAACTCTGGCAGTAATCAGCCCCAGCATTTT
TRBJ2-7	.	TRBV6-5	.	CASSYLSEQYF	TGTGCCAGCAGTTACCTTAGCGAGCAGTACTTC
TRBJ2-6	.	TRBV30	.	CACQGAGANVLTF	TGTGCCTGCCAAGGGGCTGGGGCCAACGTCCTGACTTTC
TRBJ2-1	.	TRBV11-1	once	CASSLTGAYNEQFF	TGTGCCAGCAGCCTTACCGGGGCCTACAATGAGCAGTTCTTC